These 25 T cell receptor beta chains came from one sample sequenced in a study of beta chain features in type 1 diabetes. The authors reverse transcribed all of the isolated RNA, so sequencing captured expressed TCRB transcripts. The assay was immunoSEQ multiplex PCR, and TCRdb's table has in-frame clones only and misses some. This table holds 150,000 or so clones, about 51% found once. The sequencing sample was made of Tregs from blood. The receptor source for this set is a man between 18 and 29 years old in good health.

This clone was seen more than once but under ten times. This same CDR3 is encoded by further DNA sequences in the sample. V usage is TRBV5-1 and J usage is TRBJ2-7, with TRBD1 as a possible D gene (6 bases). Germline V CDR1 and CDR2: SGHRS, YFSETQ. The CDR3 consists of 13 residues. The V gene lost 2 bases and the J gene lost 2 bases, with 8 bases spanning the gap. The CDR3 nucleotides read TGCGCCAGCAGCTTACAGGGCCCCTACGAGCAGTACTTC. This codes for CASSLQGPYEQYF.

The chain uses TRBV11-1 and TRBJ2-7; D is uncertain. V was pared by 2 bases and J by 4 bases, with 18 bases between. Germline V CDR1 and CDR2: SGHAT, FQDESV (reference sequence). The CDR3 is 16 residues long. The CDR3 nucleotides read TGTGCCAGCAGCTTATATGGCGGATCCTCCGCATACGAGCAGTACTTC. It yields the protein CASSLYGGSSAYEQYF.

The chain combines TRBV11-2 with TRBJ1-5; no firm D call. The CDR3 is made up of 13 amino acids. Germline assignment: CDR1 SGHAT and CDR2 FQNNGV. Trimming cost V 2 bases and J 6 bases, with 8 bases left between them. The CDR3, as DNA: TGTGCCAGCAGCTTATCTATTGGTCAGCCCCAGCATTTT. This translates into CASSLSIGQPQHF.

The V gene is TRBV10-3, the J gene TRBJ2-7, with 9 bases aligning to TRBD2. The length of the CDR3 is 14 residues. V shed 4 bases and J 2 bases; nucleotides not matched to a gene: 3. Germline V gene lookup returns CDR1 ENHRY and CDR2 SYGVKD. The CDR3 reads CAISGVAGAYEQYF. The CDR3 bases are TGTGCCATCAGTGGAGTAGCGGGAGCCTACGAGCAGTACTTC.

This clone showed up just a few times. The chain couples TRBV7-2 to TRBJ2-3; D is ambiguous. Deletions cut 0 bases from V and 4 bases from J, with 11 bases between. In germline, CDR1 is SGHTA, CDR2 FQGNSA. This CDR3 spans 15 amino acids. DNA of the CDR3: TGTGCCAGCAGCTTAGCTGGAGTCCCCCCAGATACGCAGTATTTT. It yields the protein CASSLAGVPPDTQYF.

This clone showed up just a few times. In DNA form, the CDR3 reads TGTGCCAGCAGCCGGACCAGCGGGAGATCAGAGACCCAGTACTTC. Translation: CASSRTSGRSETQYF. The rearrangement uses TRBV7-3 and TRBJ2-5; 8 bases line up with TRBD2. The junction had 9 bases not matched to a gene; V was cut back by 5 bases and J by 4 bases. Germline V lookup: CDR1 SGHTA, CDR2 FQGTGA. The CDR3 runs 15 residues.

The rearrangement joins TRBV2 to TRBJ2-3; 8 bases match TRBD2. The V gene end was trimmed by 8 bases and the J gene end by 2 bases; junction bases not matched to a gene: 3. The CDR3 length is 13 residues. Germline V CDR1 and CDR2: SNHLY, FYNNEI. CDR3 coding DNA: TGTGCCAGCGCTAGCGGGTTCACAGATACGCAGTATTTT. Its protein product is CASASGFTDTQYF. Supplemented by reference TRBV2 and TRBJ2-3, the full variable domain reads EPEVTQTPSHQVTQMGQEVILRCVPISNHLYFYWYRQILGQKVEFLVSFYNNEISEKSEIFDDQFSVERPDGSNFTLKIRSTKLEDSAMYFCASASGFTDTQYFGPGTRLTVL.

This chain joins TRBV9 and TRBJ2-6, with 8 nucleotides matching TRBD1. The CDR3 runs to 18 residues. J lost 0 bases, V lost 1 base, and 6 bases had no gene match. Germline assignment: CDR1 SGDLS and CDR2 YYNGEE. The CDR3 nucleotides read TGTGCCAGCAGCGTACCGACAGGGGCCGGCTCTGGGGCCAACGTCCTGACTTTC. The encoded protein is CASSVPTGAGSGANVLTF. Full variable domain (outside the CDR3, taken from reference TRBV9 and TRBJ2-6): DSGVTQTPKHLITATGQRVTLRCSPRSGDLSVYWYQQSLDQGLQFLIQYYNGEERAKGNILERFSAQQFPDLHSELNLSSLELGDSALYFCASSVPTGAGSGANVLTFGAGSRLTVL.

The V call is TRBV25-1, the J call TRBJ1-2, with D possibly being TRBD1 (5 bases). CDR3 size: 12 residues. Germline V gene lookup returns CDR1 MGHDK and CDR2 SYGVNS. V lost 5 bases and J lost 10, with 14 bases in between. The CDR3 nucleotides read TGTGCCAGCAGTACCTTGCAGGGTGTCTACACCTTC. Protein: CASSTLQGVYTF.

This chain uses TRBV29-1 with TRBJ2-3, with 7 bases fitting TRBD1. CDR3 length: 11 amino acids. The germline CDR1 and CDR2 sequences are SQVTM and ANQGSEA. Trimming at V came to 6 bases and at J to 14 bases, leaving 11 bases not matched to a gene. The CDR3 reads CSVTAGGLGYF. The CDR3 nucleotides read TGCAGCGTAACCGCAGGGGGTTTGGGGTATTTT.

The V gene is TRBV6-4, the J gene TRBJ2-1, with TRBD2 identical over 11 bases. Per the germline V gene, CDR1 is MRHNA and CDR2 is SNTAGT. The CDR3 totals 16 residues. Unmatched junction bases numbered 7, after V lost 3 bases and J lost 6 bases. CDR3 nucleotides: TGTGCCAGCAGTGAAACACTAGCGGGGGTACGCAATGAGCAGTTCTTC. This encodes CASSETLAGVRNEQFF.

The rearrangement links TRBV29-1 to TRBJ2-3; D might be TRBD1 (5 bases). The CDR3 totals 12 residues. Germline V CDR1 and CDR2: SQVTM, ANQGSEA. V lost 1 base and J 14 bases, leaving 16 bases between the germline ends. The DNA of the CDR3 is TGCAGCGTTGAAGGCAGGGCACAGATACTGTATTTT. The encoded protein is CSVEGRAQILYF.

The chain links TRBV5-1 to TRBJ2-7; D might be TRBD2 (6 bases). The CDR3 extends over 16 amino acids. V was cut by 0 bases and J by 4 bases, with 17 bases left in between. Germline lookup yields CDR1 SGHRS and CDR2 YFSETQ. This chain's CDR3 is CASSLAGGLSGYEQYF. CDR3 nucleotides: TGCGCCAGCAGCTTGGCCGGGGGACTCTCTGGATACGAGCAGTACTTC. Drawing the rest from reference TRBV5-1 and TRBJ2-7, the complete variable domain is KAGVTQTPRYLIKTRGQQVTLSCSPISGHRSVSWYQQTPGQGLQFLFEYFSETQRNKGNFPGRFSGRQFSNSRSEMNVSTLELGDSALYLCASSLAGGLSGYEQYFGPGTRLTVT.

The chain uses TRBV7-3 and TRBJ2-2; D is unresolved. Per germline, CDR1 SGHTA and CDR2 FQGTGA. V gave up 1 base and J gave up 0 bases, with 6 bases separating them. This CDR3 region has 15 residues. CDR3: CASSLRAPNTGELFF. The CDR3 DNA reads TGTGCCAGCAGCTTAAGGGCTCCGAACACCGGGGAGCTGTTTTTT. Drawing the rest from reference TRBV7-3 and TRBJ2-2, the complete variable domain is GAGVSQTPSNKVTEKGKYVELRCDPISGHTALYWYRQSLGQGPEFLIYFQGTGAADDSGLPNDRFFAVRPEGSVSTLKIQRTERGDSAVYLCASSLRAPNTGELFFGEGSRLTVL.

This chain uses TRBV5-5 with TRBJ2-7; D possibly corresponds to TRBD2 (5 bases). This CDR3 has 12 residues. CDR1 and CDR2 (germline): SGHKS, YYEKEE (reference sequence). With 4 bases removed from V and 5 bases from J, the gap between germline ends came to 10 bases. The chain's CDR3 is CASSGPGNEQYF. The CDR3 DNA sequence: TGTGCCAGCAGCGGGCCCGGGAACGAGCAGTACTTC.

J is TRBJ2-2 and V is TRBV7-9, with D perhaps matching TRBD1 (5 bases). The CDR3 is made up of 15 amino acids. Germline V CDR1 and CDR2: SEHNR, FQNEAQ (reference sequence). V was cut by 6 bases and J by 6 bases, with 17 bases left in between. CDR3 in amino acids: CASSFLIGAAGELFF. CDR3 sequence (DNA): TGTGCCAGCAGTTTCCTTATTGGGGCCGCCGGGGAGCTGTTTTTT. Filled out from reference TRBV7-9 and TRBJ2-2, the complete variable domain reads DTGVSQNPRHKITKRGQNVTFRCDPISEHNRLYWYRQTLGQGPEFLTYFQNEAQLEKSRLLSDRFSAERPKGSFSTLEIQRTEQGDSAMYLCASSFLIGAAGELFFGEGSRLTVL.

There are a few counts of this clone. The chain combines TRBV6-6 with TRBJ2-7; TRBD2 agrees at 7 bases. The CDR3 is made up of 12 amino acids. Germline V gives CDR1 MNHNY, CDR2 SVGAGI (reference sequence). The J segment lost 6 bases and the V segment lost 6 bases, leaving 5 bases of the junction unmatched. CDR3 loop: CASSRLASEQYF. The CDR3 DNA reads as TGTGCCAGCAGCCGACTAGCCTCCGAGCAGTACTTC.

The chain links TRBV27 to TRBJ2-3; D is ambiguous. CDR3 length: 14 amino acids. Germline V lookup: CDR1 MNHEY, CDR2 SMNVEV (reference sequence). Trimming pared 3 bases from V and 1 base from J, leaving 8 bases between. CDR3 protein: CASSFGEGTDTQYF. The CDR3 DNA reads TGTGCCAGCAGTTTCGGAGAGGGCACAGATACGCAGTATTTT.

The chain is built from TRBV27 and TRBJ2-7; perhaps TRBD1 as D (6 bases). The germline CDR1 and CDR2 sequences are MNHEY and SMNVEV (reference sequence). This CDR3 spans 16 amino acids. The ends were cut back, 4 bases at V and 7 bases at J, with 23 bases in the middle. The CDR3 nucleotides are TGTGCCAGCAGTTACTGGGGGCCCCTCGACTTCGGGGAGCAGTACTTC. The encoded protein is CASSYWGPLDFGEQYF.

The chain uses TRBV7-2 and TRBJ2-7; 12 positions match TRBD2. V shed 2 bases, J shed 5 bases, and the junction held 1 base outside the gene matches. This CDR3 is 14 amino acids long. In germline, CDR1 is SGHTA, CDR2 FQGNSA. DNA of the CDR3: TGTGCCAGCAGCTTACTAGCGGGGGGGGACGAGCAGTACTTC. Translating gives CASSLLAGGDEQYF.

This chain connects TRBV7-9 to TRBJ2-5, with a weak D call TRBD1 (5 bases). V gave up 3 bases and J gave up 5 bases, with 13 bases separating them. The CDR3 extends over 14 amino acids. Germline CDR1 SEHNR, CDR2 FQNEAQ (reference sequence). The CDR3 sequence is CASSLSRVMETQYF. CDR3 nucleotides: TGTGCCAGCAGCTTGTCCAGGGTCATGGAGACCCAGTACTTC.

The chain couples TRBV11-2 to TRBJ2-5; D ambiguous. The assigned J gene may be wrong: the sequence end matches TRBJ2-7 better. This CDR3 is built from 12 residues. In germline, CDR1 is SGHAT, CDR2 FQNNGV. CDR3 protein: CASSLRGYEQYF. CDR3 nucleotide sequence: TGTGCCAGCAGCTTAAGAGGATACGAGCAGTACTTC.

The chain joins TRBV7-9 to TRBJ2-3, with D possibly being TRBD2 (5 bases). This CDR3 has 15 residues. Trimming took off 1 base at V and 1 base at J, with 9 bases between the two ends. Per germline, CDR1 SEHNR and CDR2 FQNEAQ (reference sequence). The CDR3 coding sequence is TGTGCCAGCAGCTTAGTACGGGGTGGCACAGATACGCAGTATTTT. Translation: CASSLVRGGTDTQYF.

The rearrangement joins TRBV19 to TRBJ2-5, with TRBD1 matching over 7 bases. Losses at the gene ends were 5 bases for V and 6 bases for J; bases not matched to a gene: 6. Germline V CDR1 and CDR2: LNHDA, SQIVND (reference sequence). This CDR3 is built from 13 residues. CDR3 sequence reads: CASSLQGQQTQYF. CDR3 sequence (DNA): TGTGCCAGTAGTTTACAGGGGCAGCAGACCCAGTACTTC.

The sample holds a few counts of this clone. The chain uses TRBV15 and TRBJ1-2, with D possibly being TRBD1 (5 bases). V lost 5 bases, J lost 7 bases, and 20 bases lay in between. The V gene's germline CDR1 is LNHNV and CDR2 YYDKDF (reference sequence). CDR3 length equals 15 residues. The CDR3 DNA is TGTGCCACCAGCTCTCACCGGGGGGAGTTCGGTGGCTACACCTTC. Its protein product is CATSSHRGEFGGYTF.